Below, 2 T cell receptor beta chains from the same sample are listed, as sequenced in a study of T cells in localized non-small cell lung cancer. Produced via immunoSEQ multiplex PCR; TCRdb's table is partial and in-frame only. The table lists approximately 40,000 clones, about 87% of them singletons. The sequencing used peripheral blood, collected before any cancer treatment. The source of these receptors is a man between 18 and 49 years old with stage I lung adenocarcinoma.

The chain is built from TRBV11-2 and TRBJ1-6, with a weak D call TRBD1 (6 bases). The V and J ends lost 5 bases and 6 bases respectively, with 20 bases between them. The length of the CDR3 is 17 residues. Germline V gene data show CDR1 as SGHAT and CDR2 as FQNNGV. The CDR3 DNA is TGTGCCAGCAGCCCTCCGGGGGGCCGGGACCTTAATTCACCCCTCCACTTT. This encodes CASSPPGGRDLNSPLHF.

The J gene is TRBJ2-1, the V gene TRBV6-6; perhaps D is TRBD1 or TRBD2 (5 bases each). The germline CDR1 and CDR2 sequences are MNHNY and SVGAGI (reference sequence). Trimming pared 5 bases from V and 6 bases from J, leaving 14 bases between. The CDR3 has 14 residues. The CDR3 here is CASSPRDGGNEQFF. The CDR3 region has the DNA TGTGCCAGCAGTCCCCGGGATGGGGGCAATGAGCAGTTCTTC.